Below, 23 T cell receptor beta chains from the same sample are listed, as sequenced in a study of monozygotic twins with inflammatory bowel disease. TCRdb reprocessed the 5' RACE reads; each CDR3 protein has one entry and no DNA is given. This sample carries 140,000 to 150,000 distinct CDR3 sequences, with around 1.2% going to the ten biggest clones. The sequenced sample was blood. These TCRs come from a human donor with ulcerative colitis or Crohn's disease, or a healthy co-twin of an affected twin (not recorded which).

The chain combines TRBV20-1 with TRBJ2-1; TCRdb gives TRBD2 as the D gene, but with no DNA this cannot be confirmed. Germline V lookup: CDR1 DFQATT, CDR2 SNEGSKA (reference sequence). This CDR3 has 12 amino acids. CDR3 loop: CSALGRSNEQFF.

The genes are TRBV29-1 and TRBJ2-2; TCRdb proposes TRBD1, but this gene call is untestable without DNA. There are 15 residues in the CDR3. Germline V lookup: CDR1 SQVTM, CDR2 ANQGSEA. The CDR3 region is CSVRGTNSGTGELFF.

V usage is TRBV7-2 and J usage is TRBJ2-3; TCRdb outputs TRBD1, but without DNA this stays unchecked. CDR3 length equals 16 residues. The germline V gene has CDR1 SGHTA and CDR2 FQGNSA. CDR3 region: CASRKEAGEVTDTQYF. Together with reference TRBV7-2 and TRBJ2-3, the CDR3 gives the full variable domain: GAGVSQSPSNKVTEKGKDVELRCDPISGHTALYWYRQSLGQGLEFLIYFQGNSAPDKSGLPSDRFSAERTGGSVSTLTIQRTQQEDSAVYLCASRKEAGEVTDTQYFGPGTRLTVL.

The CDR3 is CSANPGGSYEQYF. The chain links TRBV20-1 to TRBJ2-7; the TCRdb D gene call, TRBD1, has no DNA to confirm it. The germline CDR1 and CDR2 sequences are DFQATT and SNEGSKA (reference sequence). The CDR3 loop spans 13 amino acids.

This chain uses TRBV15 with TRBJ2-7. This CDR3 comprises 14 residues. Germline loops: CDR1 LNHNV, CDR2 YYDKDF (reference sequence). The CDR3 is CATSREIPSSWQYF. Based on the CDR3 plus reference TRBV15 and TRBJ2-7, the full variable domain is DAMVIQNPRYQVTQFGKPVTLSCSQTLNHNVMYWYQQKSSQAPKLLFHYYDKDFNNEADTPDNFQSRRPNTSFCFLDIRSPGLGDTAMYLCATSREIPSSWQYFGPGTRLTVT.

The CDR3 is CSARGGVNTEAFF. The V and J genes are TRBV20-1 and TRBJ1-1. Germline CDR1 DFQATT, CDR2 SNEGSKA (reference sequence). This CDR3 has 13 residues.

This chain uses TRBV6-1 with TRBJ2-2; lacking DNA, the TRBD2 call made by TCRdb goes unchecked. Germline V CDR1 and CDR2: MNHNS, SASEGT. The CDR3 sequence is 14 residues long. The chain's CDR3 is CASRTGPNTGELFF.

CDR3 amino acids: CSATLGTSEAGELFF. The chain employs TRBV20-1 and TRBJ2-2; the TCRdb D gene call, TRBD2, has no DNA to confirm it. The CDR3 has 15 amino acids. Germline CDR1 and CDR2: DFQATT and SNEGSKA (reference sequence).

This sequence joins TRBV7-9 and TRBJ2-3. This CDR3 is built from 17 residues. The germline CDR1 and CDR2 sequences are SEHNR and FQNEAQ (reference sequence). CDR3: CASSLSGIPPFTDTQYF.

The chain uses TRBV12-3 or TRBV12-4 and TRBJ1-1. This CDR3 comprises 13 residues. CDR3 in amino acids: CASSLAGNTEAFF.

The V call is TRBV21-1, the J call TRBJ1-5; with no DNA, the TCRdb D assignment of TRBD1 cannot be verified. TRBV21-1 is noted as a pseudogene. The CDR3 extends over 14 amino acids. The CDR3 is CASSKEEGAGPQHF.

This chain links TRBV27 with TRBJ2-7; the TCRdb D gene call, TRBD2, has no DNA to confirm it. The germline V gene has CDR1 MNHEY and CDR2 SMNVEV (reference sequence). This CDR3 contains 13 residues. CDR3: CASSRDSPREQYF.

J is TRBJ2-1 and V is TRBV19; absent DNA, TCRdb's TRBD2 call cannot be checked. The CDR3 covers 18 residues. Germline lookup yields CDR1 LNHDA and CDR2 SQIVND (reference sequence). This CDR3 reads CASSFGTSGRSSYNEQFF.

The chain joins TRBV7-2 to TRBJ2-6; TCRdb lists TRBD1, though no DNA is available to test this call. The CDR3 spans 16 residues. The germline V gene has CDR1 SGHTA and CDR2 FQGNSA. CDR3 amino acids: CASSLRTGFGANVLTF.

This rearrangement joins TRBV18 to TRBJ1-1; the D gene TCRdb calls, TRBD1, cannot be checked with no DNA. Germline lookup yields CDR1 KGHSH and CDR2 LQKENI. This CDR3 has 15 residues. The CDR3 here is CASSPPDRETTEAFF. Using reference TRBV18 and TRBJ1-1 for the parts outside the CDR3, the full variable domain is NAGVMQNPRHLVRRRGQEARLRCSPMKGHSHVYWYRQLPEEGLKFMVYLQKENIIDESGMPKERFSAEFPKEGPSILRIQQVVRGDSAAYFCASSPPDRETTEAFFGQGTRLTVV.

The chain carries TRBV5-4 and TRBJ2-3; the D call from TCRdb, TRBD1, cannot be confirmed without DNA. Germline values: CDR1 SGHNT, CDR2 YYREEE (reference sequence). This CDR3 spans 15 amino acids. CDR3 amino acids: CASSLRQERTDTQYF.

The rearrangement uses TRBV25-1 and TRBJ2-7; TCRdb proposes TRBD1, but this gene call is untestable without DNA. The CDR3 sequence is 14 residues long. The germline V gene has CDR1 MGHDK and CDR2 SYGVNS. CDR3 protein: CASTPAGSPLEQYF.

The genes are TRBV11-3 and TRBJ2-7; the TCRdb D gene call, TRBD1, has no DNA to confirm it. The CDR3 length is 13 residues. Germline V gene lookup returns CDR1 SGHNT and CDR2 YENEEA. CDR3 region: CASSLDHGREQYF.

The chain has TRBV5-1 and TRBJ2-7; TCRdb calls TRBD1, which cannot be checked without DNA. In germline, CDR1 is SGHRS, CDR2 YFSETQ. The CDR3 length is 16 residues. CDR3 sequence reads: CASSSSWDRASYEQYF.

The chain combines TRBV20-1 with TRBJ1-2; the TRBD1 assignment by TCRdb is unverifiable without DNA. The germline V gene encodes CDR1 DFQATT and CDR2 SNEGSKA (reference sequence). This CDR3 region has 14 residues. CDR3 in amino acids: CSARVQWGGYGYTF.

The gene calls are TRBV5-4 and TRBJ2-2; without DNA, the TCRdb call of TRBD1 cannot be checked. The CDR3 sequence is 14 residues long. Germline V gene sequence: CDR1 SGHNT, CDR2 YYREEE (reference sequence). CDR3 region: CASSFRGNTGELFF.

The chain has TRBV7-8 and TRBJ2-1; TCRdb proposes TRBD1, but this gene call is untestable without DNA. Germline CDR1 reads SGHVS; CDR2 reads FQNEAQ. This CDR3 has 15 residues. This CDR3 is CASSNGRGGYNEQFF. The variable domain in full, completed from reference TRBV7-8 and TRBJ2-1, reads GAGVSQSPRYKVAKRGQDVALRCDPISGHVSLFWYQQALGQGPEFLTYFQNEAQLDKSGLPSDRFFAERPEGSVSTLKIQRTQQEDSAVYLCASSNGRGGYNEQFFGPGTRLTVL.

The chain recombines TRBV10-3 with TRBJ2-1. CDR1 is ENHRY, CDR2 SYGVKD, per germline. The CDR3 runs to 16 residues. CDR3 loop: CAISEGSGSSYNEQFF.